The 20 T cell receptor beta chains below come from one sample, sequenced in a study of CD8 T cells in Susac syndrome. The RNA input was roughly 0.45 to 1 ug, and it was reverse transcribed with random hexamers. TCRdb analysed the immunoSEQ multiplex PCR reads with MiXCR anew, one entry per CDR3 protein. The sample gives just over 150,000 distinct CDR3 sequences, approximately 95% of which show up once; around 0.15% is in the top ten. Sequencing input: CD4+ T cells from PBMCs. The source of these receptors is a human donor with Susac syndrome.

This sequence joins TRBV4-1 and TRBJ2-1; possibly TRBD2 for D (5 bases). There are 16 residues in the CDR3. The germline V and J ends were trimmed by 4 bases and 0 bases, with 13 bases remaining between them. CDR1 MGHRA and CDR2 YSYEKL come from the germline V gene. The CDR3: CASSLSLVTSYNEQFF. Here the CDR3 DNA reads TGCGCCAGCAGCCTATCACTAGTCACCTCCTACAATGAGCAGTTCTTC.

The chain combines TRBV6-2 or TRBV6-3 with TRBJ1-6; no firm D call. The CDR3 loop spans 14 amino acids. Germline loops: CDR1 MNHEY, CDR2 SVGEGT. The germline V and J ends were trimmed by 2 bases and 10 bases, with 12 bases remaining between them. In DNA, the CDR3 is TGTGCCAGCAGTTACACCGGAGTGAGGTCACCCCTCCACTTT. Amino acids: CASSYTGVRSPLHF.

The chain links TRBV14 to TRBJ2-7, with D maybe TRBD2 (7 bases). This CDR3 region has 15 residues. V lost 0 bases and J 6 bases, leaving 15 bases between the germline ends. CDR1 is SGHDN, CDR2 FVKESK, per germline. CDR3 region: CASSQDWRGRAEQYF. CDR3 nucleotides: TGTGCCAGCAGCCAAGATTGGCGGGGGCGGGCCGAGCAGTACTTC.

The chain joins TRBV7-8 to TRBJ2-7; maybe TRBD2 (5 bases). Germline V gene sequence: CDR1 SGHVS, CDR2 FQNEAQ. The CDR3 has 16 residues. The V gene lost 1 base and the J gene lost 0 bases, with 13 bases spanning the gap. The CDR3 spells CASSLGRTLSSYEQYF. As DNA, the CDR3 is TGTGCCAGCAGCTTAGGCCGGACTCTCTCCTCCTACGAGCAGTACTTC.

The chain couples TRBV7-6 to TRBJ1-2, with TRBD1 identical over 7 bases. Germline V CDR1 and CDR2: SGHVS, FNYEAQ. The CDR3 runs 16 residues. With V trimmed by 1 base and J by 8 bases, 13 bases remained unmatched. CDR3 sequence: CASSLDRGTGGRGYTF. Here the CDR3 DNA reads TGTGCCAGCAGCTTAGACAGGGGTACGGGTGGTAGAGGCTACACCTTC.

The chain recombines TRBV18 with TRBJ2-3, with 11 bases that match TRBD2. The junction had 7 bases not matched to a gene; V was cut back by 0 bases and J by 5 bases. Germline V gene sequence: CDR1 KGHSH, CDR2 LQKENI. This CDR3 is built from 17 residues. CDR3 bases: TGTGCCAGCTCACCACCTTCCGGGACTAGCGGTGGAGATACGCAGTATTTT. The encoded protein is CASSPPSGTSGGDTQYF.

This chain joins TRBV24-1 and TRBJ2-1, with a weak D call TRBD2 (5 bases). The germline gives CDR1 KGHDR, CDR2 SFDVKD. CDR3 length: 13 amino acids. Trimming pared 1 base from V and 5 bases from J, leaving 5 bases between. The CDR3 loop is CATSDFGDNEQFF. As DNA, the CDR3 is TGTGCCACCAGTGATTTCGGGGACAATGAGCAGTTCTTC.

J is TRBJ1-5 and V is TRBV11-1; D uncertain. Trimming left V 1 base short and J 4 bases short, with 8 bases between. Germline V gene sequence: CDR1 SGHAT, CDR2 FQDESV (reference sequence). The CDR3 is made up of 14 amino acids. The CDR3: CASSLGYGNQPQHF. CDR3 DNA sequence: TGTGCCAGCAGCTTAGGATACGGAAATCAGCCCCAGCATTTT.

In nucleotides, the CDR3 is TGTGCCAGCAGTCCCCGACGGGCGGGTGAGCAGTTCTTC. Protein: CASSPRRAGEQFF. This sequence joins TRBV27 and TRBJ2-1; weak D call: TRBD2 (5 bases). V shed 5 bases and J shed 9 bases, with 14 bases lying between them. The CDR3 extends over 13 amino acids. Per the germline V gene, CDR1 is MNHEY and CDR2 is SMNVEV (reference sequence).

The rearrangement joins TRBV3-1 to TRBJ1-3; D call uncertain. The CDR3 runs 17 residues. From germline, CDR1 is LGHDT and CDR2 YNNKEL (reference sequence). Trimming left V 0 bases short and J 7 bases short, with 19 bases between. The CDR3 protein is CASSQDAGPPFGNTIYF. DNA for the CDR3: TGTGCCAGCAGCCAAGATGCGGGTCCCCCCTTCGGGAACACCATATATTTT. The variable domain in full, completed from reference TRBV3-1 and TRBJ1-3, reads DTAVSQTPKYLVTQMGNDKSIKCEQNLGHDTMYWYKQDSKKFLKIMFSYNNKELIINETVPNRFSPKSPDKAHLNLHINSLELGDSAVYFCASSQDAGPPFGNTIYFGEGSWLTVV.

The chain links TRBV7-2 to TRBJ2-5; D unresolved. V dropped 3 bases and J dropped 2 bases, with 7 bases sitting between them. This CDR3 is built from 13 residues. CDR1 is SGHTA, CDR2 FQGNSA, per germline. CDR3 sequence (DNA): TGTGCCAGCAGCTTTCGGTTTCAAGAGACCCAGTACTTC. This codes for CASSFRFQETQYF.

V and J are TRBV7-2 and TRBJ1-2; D may be TRBD1 (6 bases). CDR3 length: 13 amino acids. V was clipped by 5 bases and J by 6 bases, with 13 bases between them. The germline V gene has CDR1 SGHTA and CDR2 FQGNSA. For the CDR3, the DNA is TGTGCCAGCAGCGGCGGGGGGGCGGATGGCTACACCTTC. This codes for CASSGGGADGYTF.

The chain recombines TRBV29-1 with TRBJ1-2, with D tentatively TRBD1 (5 bases). This CDR3 comprises 14 residues. V lost 6 bases and J lost 2, with 16 bases in between. Germline loops: CDR1 SQVTM, CDR2 ANQGSEA. The CDR3 sequence is CSVALGKGNYGYTF. The CDR3 DNA reads as TGCAGCGTGGCCCTGGGGAAGGGGAACTATGGCTACACCTTC. Looking up the rest from reference TRBV29-1 and TRBJ1-2 gives the full variable domain: SAVISQKPSRDICQRGTSLTIQCQVDSQVTMMFWYRQQPGQSLTLIATANQGSEATYESGFVIDKFPISRPNLTFSTLTVSNMSPEDSSIYLCSVALGKGNYGYTFGSGTRLTVV.

The chain combines TRBV21-1 with TRBJ1-2; the D call of TRBD1 is as the table states it, not checked on the DNA. TRBV21-1 is a recognized pseudogene. CDR3 length: 17 residues. The CDR3 loop is CASIPKNWTGAFYGYTF. CDR3 in DNA: TGTGCCAGCATCCCTAAGAATTGGACTGGGGCTTTCTATGGCTACACCTTC.

This chain joins TRBV29-1 and TRBJ1-1; tentative D call: TRBD1 (6 bases). V shed 7 bases and J shed 1 base, with 13 bases lying between them. The CDR3 has 13 residues. Per germline, CDR1 SQVTM and CDR2 ANQGSEA. This CDR3 is CSGSGTRNTEAFF. The CDR3 DNA sequence: TGCAGCGGGTCCGGGACAAGGAACACTGAAGCTTTCTTT.

V and J are TRBV27 and TRBJ2-5, with D perhaps TRBD2 (7 bases). The CDR3 covers 16 residues. Germline loops: CDR1 MNHEY, CDR2 SMNVEV (reference sequence). Trimming removed 5 bases from V and 4 bases from J, with 20 bases in between. In DNA form, the CDR3 reads TGTGCCAGCAGTCCCATGGTGGGGGGGGCCAGAGAGACCCAGTACTTC. The encoded protein is CASSPMVGGARETQYF.

This rearrangement joins TRBV20-1 to TRBJ2-1; D is undetermined. Germline V gene sequence: CDR1 DFQATT, CDR2 SNEGSKA (reference sequence). This CDR3 spans 16 amino acids. V was shortened by 0 bases and J by 1 base, with 13 bases between the two germline ends. Here the CDR3 DNA reads TGCAGTGCTAGAGATCGGGCGGTGGGGTCCTACAATGAGCAGTTCTTC. It codes for CSARDRAVGSYNEQFF.

J is TRBJ2-1 and V is TRBV14; D gene unclear. The CDR3 loop spans 12 amino acids. CDR1 SGHDN and CDR2 FVKESK come from the germline V gene. V dropped 2 bases and J dropped 13 bases, with 12 bases sitting between them. The CDR3 here is CASSQIWELQFF. Written as DNA, the CDR3 is TGTGCCAGCAGCCAAATCTGGGAACTACAGTTCTTC.

This chain connects TRBV29-1 to TRBJ2-3; D assignment may be TRBD1 or TRBD2 (5 bases each). Trimming removed 7 bases at V and 4 bases at J, with 15 bases between. The CDR3 extends over 13 amino acids. Germline-derived CDR1 and CDR2 are SQVTM and ANQGSEA. CDR3 nucleotides: TGCAGCGCCTGGCTGGGACGTTCAGATACGCAGTATTTT. Encoded protein: CSAWLGRSDTQYF.

J is TRBJ1-6 and V is TRBV9; D unclear. Germline V gene sequence: CDR1 SGDLS, CDR2 YYNGEE. Trimming took off 3 bases at V and 7 bases at J, with 11 bases between the two ends. This CDR3 has 14 residues. CDR3 region: CASSAHLQNSPLHF. CDR3 coding DNA: TGTGCCAGCAGCGCCCATCTACAGAATTCACCCCTCCACTTT.